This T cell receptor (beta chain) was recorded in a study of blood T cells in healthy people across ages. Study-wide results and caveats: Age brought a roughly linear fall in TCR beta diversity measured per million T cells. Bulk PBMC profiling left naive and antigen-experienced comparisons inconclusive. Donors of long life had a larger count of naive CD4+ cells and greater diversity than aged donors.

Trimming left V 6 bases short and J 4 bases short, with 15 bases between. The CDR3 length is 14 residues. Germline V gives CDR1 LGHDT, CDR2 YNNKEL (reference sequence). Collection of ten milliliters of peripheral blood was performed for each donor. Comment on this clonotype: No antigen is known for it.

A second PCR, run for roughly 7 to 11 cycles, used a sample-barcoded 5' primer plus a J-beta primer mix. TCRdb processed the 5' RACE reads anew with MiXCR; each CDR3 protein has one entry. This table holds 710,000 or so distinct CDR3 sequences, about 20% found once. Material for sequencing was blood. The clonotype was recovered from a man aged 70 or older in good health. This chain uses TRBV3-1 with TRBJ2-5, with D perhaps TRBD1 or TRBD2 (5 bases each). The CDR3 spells CASRERGSRETQYF. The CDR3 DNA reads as TGTGCCAGCAGGGAGAGGGGAAGTAGAGAGACCCAGTACTTC.